These T cell receptor beta chains were read from a single sample in a study of beta chain features in type 1 diabetes. Repertoires were generated with immunoSEQ multiplex PCR, while TCRdb's copy carries only in-frame clones and drops some. The data contain a few hundred thousand clones, roughly 13% of them singletons. The sequenced sample consisted of naive CD4+ T cells from blood. The receptors here all came from a man younger than 35 in good health. CDR3s include the opening cysteine and the closing phenylalanine or tryptophan. Fields, in order: CDR3 DNA, CDR3 protein, clone size, D gene, J gene, V gene. A D gene is named only where the DNA matches it firmly. Size tells how often a clone was seen (once, few, many) or the class of an expanded clone, and some rows leave it out.

cdr3_nt: TGTGCCAGAACGGACAGGGGGCGTGGGGAGACCCAGTACTTC
cdr3_aa: CARTDRGRGETQYF
clone_size: -
d_call: TRBD1
j_call: TRBJ2-5
v_call: TRBV2

cdr3_nt: TGTGCCAGCAGTGGTCAGGGGGACGAGCAGTACTTC
cdr3_aa: CASSGQGDEQYF
clone_size: -
d_call: TRBD1
j_call: TRBJ2-7
v_call: TRBV2

cdr3_nt: TGCGCCAGCAGCCTGGGACTAGCAGTAGATACGCAGTATTTT
cdr3_aa: CASSLGLAVDTQYF
clone_size: -
d_call: TRBD2
j_call: TRBJ2-3
v_call: TRBV5-1

cdr3_nt: TGTGCCAGCTCACCAAAACAGGGGGCTAACTATGGCTACACCTTC
cdr3_aa: CASSPKQGANYGYTF
clone_size: few
d_call: TRBD1
j_call: TRBJ1-2
v_call: TRBV18

cdr3_nt: TGTGCCAGCAGTCTAAGTTTTCTTACTAGCGGGATCGGCAGCTCCTACAATGAGCAGTTCTTC
cdr3_aa: CASSLSFLTSGIGSSYNEQFF
clone_size: -
d_call: TRBD2
j_call: TRBJ2-1
v_call: TRBV28

cdr3_nt: TGTGCCAGCAGGACACCGAACACTGAAGCTTTCTTT
cdr3_aa: CASRTPNTEAFF
clone_size: -
d_call: -
j_call: TRBJ1-1
v_call: TRBV28

cdr3_nt: TGTGCCATCAGTGACGTGGGGGCGGGAGCAGAGACCCAGTACTTC
cdr3_aa: CAISDVGAGAETQYF
clone_size: few
d_call: -
j_call: TRBJ2-5
v_call: TRBV10-3

cdr3_nt: TGTGCCATCAGTGAGAGGGACAGGGATCCTTCACCCCTCCACTTT
cdr3_aa: CAISERDRDPSPLHF
clone_size: -
d_call: TRBD1
j_call: TRBJ1-6
v_call: TRBV10-3

cdr3_nt: TGTGCCAGCAGTCACCGGACAGCGAACACTGAAGCTTTCTTT
cdr3_aa: CASSHRTANTEAFF
clone_size: -
d_call: -
j_call: TRBJ1-1
v_call: TRBV27

cdr3_nt: TGTGCCAGCAGCTTGTGGGCGGGAGGGGAGACCCAGTACTTC
cdr3_aa: CASSLWAGGETQYF
clone_size: -
d_call: TRBD2
j_call: TRBJ2-5
v_call: TRBV5-4

cdr3_nt: TGTGCCAGCAGTCACTACCGGGACAGGGGATCGAACGAGCAGTACTTC
cdr3_aa: CASSHYRDRGSNEQYF
clone_size: -
d_call: TRBD1
j_call: TRBJ2-7
v_call: TRBV6-6